This paragraph reports one T cell receptor (beta chain). Its specificity is not known. Here immunoSEQ multiplex PCR was the method, and the copy in TCRdb shows in-frame clones only, minus some. The data contain approximately 500,000 clones, 90% to 96% of them seen just once; the ten biggest clones take up 0.055% to 0.075%. This CDR3 region has 14 residues. Germline assignment: CDR1 MDHEN and CDR2 SYDVKM. V was pared by 6 bases and J by 5 bases, with 10 bases of the junction left unmatched. The data stem from a study of shared clonotypes between healthy human individuals. Study context: Aged between 18 and 49, the donors were a couple of women and three men. CD8 memory received one plate per donor, CD8 naive two, CD4 memory three and CD4 naive three.

Points from the study as a whole: It was the non-shared clonotypes that had lower generation probabilities than clonotypes shared by all four donors. Among donors, clonotype sharing was expected to be affected by sequencing depth.

This clonotype was sampled from a woman in her twenties or thirties in good health. Input material: naive CD4+ T cells sorted from blood. Described subset: CD45RA+ positively selected. This chain links TRBV28 with TRBJ2-7; 7 positions agree with TRBD1. DNA for the CDR3: TGTGCCAGCAGCTCCTCACAGGGGTCCCACGAGCAGTACTTC. The encoded protein is CASSSSQGSHEQYF.